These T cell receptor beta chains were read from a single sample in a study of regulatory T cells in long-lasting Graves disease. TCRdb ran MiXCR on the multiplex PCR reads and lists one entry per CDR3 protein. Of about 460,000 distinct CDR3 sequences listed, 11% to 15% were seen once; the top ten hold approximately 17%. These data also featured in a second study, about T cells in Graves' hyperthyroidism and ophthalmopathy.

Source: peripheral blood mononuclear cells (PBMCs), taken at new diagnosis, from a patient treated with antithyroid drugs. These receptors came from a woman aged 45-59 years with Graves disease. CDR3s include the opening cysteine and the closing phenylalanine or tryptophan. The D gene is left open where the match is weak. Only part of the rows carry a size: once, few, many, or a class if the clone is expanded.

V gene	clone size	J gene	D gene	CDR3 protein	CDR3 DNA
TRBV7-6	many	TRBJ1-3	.	CASSLAVWSSGNTIYF	TGTGCCAGCAGCTTAGCCGTCTGGTCCTCTGGAAACACCATATATTTT
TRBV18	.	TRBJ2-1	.	CASSPPGGSSYNEQFF	TGTGCCAGCTCACCACCCGGGGGTAGCTCCTACAATGAGCAGTTCTTC
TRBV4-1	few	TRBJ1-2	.	CASSQGVRENFSGYTF	TGCGCCAGCAGCCAAGGAGTCAGGGAGAATTTCTCTGGCTACACCTTC
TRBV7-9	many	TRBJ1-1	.	CASSTQTANTEAFF	TGTGCCAGCAGCACCCAGACAGCGAACACTGAAGCTTTCTTT
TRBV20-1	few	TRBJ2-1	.	CSARDTAAPDEQFF	TGCAGTGCTAGGGACACGGCGGCGCCGGATGAGCAGTTCTTC
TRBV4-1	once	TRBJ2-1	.	CASSQRLLENEQFF	TGCGCCAGCAGCCAAAGACTCCTCGAGAATGAGCAGTTCTTC
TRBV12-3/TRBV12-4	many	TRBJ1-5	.	CASSPSWSNQPQHF	TGTGCCAGCAGCCCTAGTTGGAGCAATCAGCCCCAGCATTTT
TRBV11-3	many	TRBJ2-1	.	CASSLVLEKGNEQFF	TGTGCCAGCAGCTTAGTACTAGAGAAGGGCAATGAGCAGTTCTTC
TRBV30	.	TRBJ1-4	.	CAWSEGLGEKLFF	TGTGCCTGGAGTGAAGGGTTAGGTGAAAAACTGTTTTTT
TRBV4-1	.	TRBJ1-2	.	CASSQVVGWQNTNYGYTF	TGCGCCAGCAGCCAAGTAGTGGGTTGGCAGAATACTAACTATGGCTACACCTTC
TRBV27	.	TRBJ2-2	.	CASSLSGHNTGELFF	TGTGCCAGCAGTTTATCGGGCCATAACACCGGGGAGCTGTTTTTT
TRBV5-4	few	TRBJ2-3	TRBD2	CASNPGSGLSTDTQYF	TGTGCCAGCAACCCTGGTAGCGGGCTTAGCACAGATACGCAGTATTTT
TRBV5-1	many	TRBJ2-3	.	CASSARESDTQYF	TGCGCCAGCAGCGCCCGGGAGTCAGATACGCAGTATTTT
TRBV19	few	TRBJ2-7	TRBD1	CASSPGQGHRREQYF	TGTGCCAGTAGCCCTGGACAGGGGCACCGCCGCGAGCAGTACTTC
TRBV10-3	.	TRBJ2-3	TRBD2	CAISDQISGGRTTDTQYF	TGTGCCATCAGTGACCAAATTTCAGGCGGGAGGACGACAGATACGCAGTATTTT
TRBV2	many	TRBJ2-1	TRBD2	CASSHRREAGGSSSYNEQFF	TGTGCCAGCAGCCACAGAAGAGAGGCGGGAGGCAGTAGCTCCTACAATGAGCAGTTCTTC
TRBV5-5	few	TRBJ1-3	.	CASSLFSSGNTIYF	TGTGCCAGCAGCTTGTTTAGCTCTGGAAACACCATATATTTT
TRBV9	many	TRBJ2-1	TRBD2	CASSVAGNSGRGSYNEQFF	TGTGCCAGCAGCGTAGCAGGGAATAGCGGGAGAGGTTCCTACAATGAGCAGTTCTTC
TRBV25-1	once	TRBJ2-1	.	CASSLASGGQFF	TGTGCCAGCAGCCTCGCATCCGGGGGGCAGTTCTTC
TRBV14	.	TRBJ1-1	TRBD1	CASSGRQGGDTEAFF	TGTGCCAGCAGCGGCAGACAGGGAGGAGACACTGAAGCTTTCTTT
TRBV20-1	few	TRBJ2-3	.	CSARDPGAGGSQYF	TGCAGTGCTAGAGATCCGGGGGCTGGCGGTTCTCAGTATTTT
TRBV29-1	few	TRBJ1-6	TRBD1	CSVGDRGNSPLHF	TGCAGCGTTGGGGACAGGGGTAATTCACCCCTCCACTTT
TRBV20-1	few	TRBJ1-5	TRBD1	CSVGTGKQPQHF	TGCAGTGTGGGGACAGGTAAACAGCCCCAGCATTTT